This T cell receptor beta chain emerged from a study of blood T cell repertoires in COVID-19. One Seattle source followed patients from active infection through their disease course. Some clones are missing from TCRdb's copy, which holds only in-frame ones; the method was immunoSEQ multiplex PCR. This sample has about 200,000 clones; 82% occur once, and the top ten carry approximately 8.4%. CDR3 length equals 15 residues. Trimming cost V 0 bases and J 9 bases, with 15 bases left between them. Germline assignment: CDR1 ENHRY and CDR2 SYGVKD. The receptor was derived from a woman of 80 years or more with COVID-19, enrolled during active disease. The sequencing input was peripheral blood. The rearrangement joins TRBV10-3 to TRBJ1-5, with D possibly TRBD1 on 5 matching bases. CDR3 protein: CAISESIPGNWPQHF. DNA for the CDR3: TGTGCCATCAGTGAGTCGATTCCAGGGAACTGGCCCCAGCATTTT.